Below, 19 T cell receptor beta chains from the same sample are listed, as sequenced in a study of brain T cells in children with intractable seizures. Profiling relied on immunoSEQ multiplex PCR, and the TCRdb table lists in-frame clones only, not all of them. The data contain fewer than 25,000 clones, 90% to 95% of them seen just once; the ten biggest clones take up under 6.5%. The sample was peripheral blood, taken at surgery. These TCRs come from a boy under 18 with focal cortical dysplasia and intractable seizures.

V usage is TRBV5-6 and J usage is TRBJ2-1, with TRBD1 as a possible D gene (7 bases). This CDR3 contains 13 residues. CDR1 is SGHDT and CDR2 is YYEEEE in the germline V gene. V dropped 0 bases and J dropped 8 bases, with 9 bases sitting between them. The CDR3 protein is CASSLGRGDEQFF. The CDR3 DNA follows: TGTGCCAGCAGCTTGGGCAGGGGGGATGAGCAGTTCTTC.

The chain combines TRBV5-5 with TRBJ2-1; 7 nucleotides match TRBD2. The V gene's germline CDR1 is SGHKS and CDR2 YYEKEE (reference sequence). With 4 bases clipped from V and 7 bases from J, the junction kept 14 bases outside the gene matches. The CDR3 is made up of 16 amino acids. The chain's CDR3 is CASSPSVASSGNEQFF. DNA for the CDR3: TGTGCCAGCAGCCCCTCGGTAGCGTCTAGCGGAAATGAGCAGTTCTTC.

The chain is built from TRBV7-9 and TRBJ2-2; 9 bases map to TRBD1. V lost 0 bases and J lost 3; bases outside the gene matches: 11. Germline V lookup: CDR1 SEHNR, CDR2 FQNEAQ (reference sequence). The CDR3 has 19 amino acids. Here the CDR3 reads CASSLAEEGQGIDTGELFF. CDR3 nucleotides: TGTGCCAGCAGCTTAGCTGAAGAGGGACAGGGAATAGACACCGGGGAGCTGTTTTTT. Together with reference TRBV7-9 and TRBJ2-2, the CDR3 gives the full variable domain: DTGVSQNPRHKITKRGQNVTFRCDPISEHNRLYWYRQTLGQGPEFLTYFQNEAQLEKSRLLSDRFSAERPKGSFSTLEIQRTEQGDSAMYLCASSLAEEGQGIDTGELFFGEGSRLTVL.

The chain links TRBV28 to TRBJ1-2, with TRBD1 identical over 10 bases. V dropped 6 bases and J dropped 5; count of bases not matched to a gene: 15. The V gene's germline CDR1 is MDHEN and CDR2 SYDVKM. The CDR3 is made up of 17 amino acids. As DNA, the CDR3 is TGTGCCAGCAGCCCACCCACTGACAGGGGGCGTTTGTATGGCTACACCTTC. Translating it yields CASSPPTDRGRLYGYTF.

The chain combines TRBV7-9 with TRBJ2-5, with TRBD2 matching 11 bases. CDR3 size: 17 residues. Germline loops: CDR1 SEHNR, CDR2 FQNEAQ (reference sequence). Unmatched junction bases numbered 6, after V lost 0 bases and J lost 3 bases. The CDR3 loop reads CASSLAGLAEIKETQYF. CDR3 in DNA: TGTGCCAGCAGCTTAGCGGGACTAGCGGAGATAAAAGAGACCCAGTACTTC.

The J gene is TRBJ2-7, the V gene TRBV25-1, with TRBD1 matching over 8 bases. Germline CDR1 MGHDK, CDR2 SYGVNS. This CDR3 contains 11 residues. The V and J ends lost 8 bases and 7 bases, in that order; junction bases with no gene match: 4. The CDR3 spells CASGTGVEQYF. The CDR3, as DNA: TGTGCCAGCGGGACAGGCGTAGAGCAGTACTTC.

The chain employs TRBV11-2 and TRBJ2-3; 8 bases are a match to TRBD2. CDR1 SGHAT and CDR2 FQNNGV come from the germline V gene. The CDR3 extends over 14 amino acids. The V segment lost 5 bases and the J segment 0 bases; nucleotides outside the gene matches: 1. The CDR3 region is CASSRGGSTDTQYF. DNA for the CDR3: TGTGCCAGCAGCCGGGGGGGCAGCACAGATACGCAGTATTTT.

The chain carries TRBV19 and TRBJ1-5; 9 nucleotides match TRBD1. The J segment lost 6 bases and the V segment lost 6 bases, leaving 6 bases of the junction unmatched. The germline V gene encodes CDR1 LNHDA and CDR2 SQIVND (reference sequence). The CDR3 runs to 14 residues. CDR3 in DNA: TGTGCCAGTAGCCGGACAGGGGATGGTCAGCCCCAGCATTTT. Protein sequence: CASSRTGDGQPQHF.

The gene calls are TRBV5-1 and TRBJ1-1; D is possibly TRBD1 (5 bases). Germline V lookup: CDR1 SGHRS, CDR2 YFSETQ. There are 13 residues in the CDR3. The V and J ends lost 3 bases and 7 bases respectively, with 13 bases between them. Here the CDR3 reads CASSSSGVLEAFF. As DNA, the CDR3 is TGCGCCAGCAGCTCGTCGGGGGTGCTTGAAGCTTTCTTT.

The chain recombines TRBV7-9 with TRBJ2-1; 8 bases fit TRBD1. Trimming at V came to 1 base and at J to 4 bases, leaving 0 bases not matched to a gene. The CDR3 is made up of 14 amino acids. Germline V gene lookup returns CDR1 SEHNR and CDR2 FQNEAQ (reference sequence). The chain's CDR3 is CASSLGTGYNEQFF. DNA of the CDR3: TGTGCCAGCAGCTTAGGGACAGGGTACAATGAGCAGTTCTTC.

The chain links TRBV4-1 to TRBJ2-1; 10 nucleotides agree with TRBD2. CDR3 length: 17 amino acids. Germline V gives CDR1 MGHRA, CDR2 YSYEKL. With V trimmed by 1 base and J by 9 bases, 12 bases remained unmatched. CDR3 amino acids: CASSQVGTSGRALEQFF. In DNA, the CDR3 is TGCGCCAGCAGCCAAGTCGGGACGAGCGGGAGGGCCCTTGAGCAGTTCTTC.

The rearrangement links TRBV7-9 to TRBJ1-3; D is ambiguous. This CDR3 spans 14 amino acids. Looked up from germline, CDR1 is SEHNR and CDR2 is FQNEAQ (reference sequence). V was shortened by 1 base and J by 1 base, with 5 bases between the two germline ends. The CDR3 DNA reads TGTGCCAGCAGCTTAGAAGATTCTGGAAACACCATATATTTT. Translation: CASSLEDSGNTIYF. Full variable domain (outside the CDR3, taken from reference TRBV7-9 and TRBJ1-3): DTGVSQNPRHKITKRGQNVTFRCDPISEHNRLYWYRQTLGQGPEFLTYFQNEAQLEKSRLLSDRFSAERPKGSFSTLEIQRTEQGDSAMYLCASSLEDSGNTIYFGEGSWLTVV.

The chain joins TRBV28 to TRBJ1-2, with unresolved D. The CDR3 has 15 amino acids. V was trimmed by 4 bases and J by 7 bases, leaving 19 bases between them. Germline lookup yields CDR1 MDHEN and CDR2 SYDVKM. The CDR3 DNA sequence: TGTGCCAGCAGTTCCCCCCCGCCGGGTGGCTCTGGCTACACCTTC. As protein: CASSSPPPGGSGYTF.

The J gene is TRBJ1-5, the V gene TRBV18; D gene uncertain. Trimming removed 1 base at V and 4 bases at J, with 2 bases between. Germline CDR1 KGHSH, CDR2 LQKENI. The CDR3 covers 12 residues. This chain's CDR3 is CASSPRNQPQHF. As DNA, the CDR3 is TGTGCCAGCTCACCACGGAATCAGCCCCAGCATTTT.

In this sample, this clone turned up a few times. The chain links TRBV28 to TRBJ1-2, with D hard to call. V lost 2 bases and J lost 2, with 6 bases in between. Germline CDR1 reads MDHEN; CDR2 reads SYDVKM. The CDR3 extends over 13 amino acids. CDR3 residues: CASSLRRNYGYTF. In nucleotides, the CDR3 is TGTGCCAGCAGTTTAAGACGGAACTATGGCTACACCTTC.

The chain is built from TRBV5-4 and TRBJ2-3; possibly TRBD2 for D (7 bases). The V end was cut by 3 bases, the J end by 3 bases, with 14 bases between. Germline CDR1 and CDR2: SGHNT and YYREEE (reference sequence). The CDR3 is 15 amino acids. CDR3 protein: CASSSRGGRTDTQYF. The CDR3 DNA follows: TGTGCCAGCAGCTCAAGGGGGGGCAGAACAGATACGCAGTATTTT.

The table lists this clone with a count of one. J is TRBJ1-4 and V is TRBV15; D might be TRBD1 (5 bases). Trimming left V 3 bases short and J 4 bases short, with 12 bases between. This CDR3 comprises 15 residues. In germline, CDR1 is LNHNV, CDR2 YYDKDF (reference sequence). In DNA, the CDR3 is TGTGCCACCAGCAGGTTAAAAGGGGTTAATGAAAAACTGTTTTTT. It translates to CATSRLKGVNEKLFF.

V usage is TRBV27 and J usage is TRBJ2-1, with no clear D. CDR1 is MNHEY, CDR2 SMNVEV, per germline (reference sequence). CDR3 length: 15 amino acids. Trimming took 5 bases from V and 2 from J, leaving 13 bases between them. The CDR3 here is CASSEIIIPYNEQFF. The CDR3 nucleotides read TGTGCCAGCAGTGAGATCATAATTCCCTACAATGAGCAGTTCTTC.

V is TRBV7-9 and J is TRBJ2-3; 7 bases map to TRBD1. This CDR3 region has 15 residues. CDR1 SEHNR and CDR2 FQNEAQ come from the germline V gene (reference sequence). The V segment lost 5 bases and the J segment 0 bases; nucleotides outside the gene matches: 5. The CDR3 region is CASSQYRGSTDTQYF. DNA for the CDR3: TGTGCCAGCAGCCAGTACAGGGGAAGCACAGATACGCAGTATTTT. The complete variable domain, with remaining parts taken from reference TRBV7-9 and TRBJ2-3, reads DTGVSQNPRHKITKRGQNVTFRCDPISEHNRLYWYRQTLGQGPEFLTYFQNEAQLEKSRLLSDRFSAERPKGSFSTLEIQRTEQGDSAMYLCASSQYRGSTDTQYFGPGTRLTVL.